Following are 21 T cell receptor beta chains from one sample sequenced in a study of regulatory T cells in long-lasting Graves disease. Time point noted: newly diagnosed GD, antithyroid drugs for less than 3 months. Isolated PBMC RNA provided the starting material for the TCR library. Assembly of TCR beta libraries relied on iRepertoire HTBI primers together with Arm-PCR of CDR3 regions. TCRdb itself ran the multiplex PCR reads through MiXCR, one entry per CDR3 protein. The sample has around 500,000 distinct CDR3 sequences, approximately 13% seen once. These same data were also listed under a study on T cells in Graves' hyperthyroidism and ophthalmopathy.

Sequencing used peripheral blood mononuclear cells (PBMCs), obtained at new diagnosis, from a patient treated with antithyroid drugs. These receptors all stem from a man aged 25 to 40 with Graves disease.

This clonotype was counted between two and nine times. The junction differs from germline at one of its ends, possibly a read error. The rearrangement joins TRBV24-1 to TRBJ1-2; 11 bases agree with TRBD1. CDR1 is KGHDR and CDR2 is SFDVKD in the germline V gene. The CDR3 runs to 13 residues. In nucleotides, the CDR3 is TGTGCCACGAGTGGGACAGGGGGATATGGCTACACCTTC. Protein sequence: CATSGTGGYGYTF.

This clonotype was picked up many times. The CDR3 reads CASSRLGPLTSYEQYF. CDR3 sequence (DNA): TGTGCCAGCAGTCGCCTGGGACCACTGACATCCTACGAGCAGTACTTC. The chain combines TRBV6-1 with TRBJ2-7; D may correspond to TRBD1 or TRBD2 (5 bases each). Germline loops: CDR1 MNHNS, CDR2 SASEGT. The CDR3 totals 16 residues. V shed 5 bases and J shed 1 base, with 18 bases lying between them.

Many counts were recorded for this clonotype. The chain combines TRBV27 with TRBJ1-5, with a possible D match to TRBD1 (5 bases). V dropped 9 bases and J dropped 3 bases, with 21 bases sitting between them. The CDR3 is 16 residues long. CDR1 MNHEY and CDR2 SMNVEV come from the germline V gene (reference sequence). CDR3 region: CASRVDSTVPNQPQHF. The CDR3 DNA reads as TGTGCCAGTAGAGTAGACTCGACAGTTCCCAATCAGCCCCAGCATTTT.

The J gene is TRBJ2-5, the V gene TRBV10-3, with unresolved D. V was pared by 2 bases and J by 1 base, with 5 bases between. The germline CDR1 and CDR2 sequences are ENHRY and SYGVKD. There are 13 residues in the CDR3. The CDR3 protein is CAISEKGQETQYF. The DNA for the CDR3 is TGTGCCATCAGTGAGAAGGGCCAAGAGACCCAGTACTTC.

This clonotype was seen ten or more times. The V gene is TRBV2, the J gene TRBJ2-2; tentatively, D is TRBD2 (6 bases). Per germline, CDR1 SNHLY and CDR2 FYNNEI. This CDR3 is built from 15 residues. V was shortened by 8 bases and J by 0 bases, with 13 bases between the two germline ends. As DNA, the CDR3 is TGTGCCAGCCACGTAAGGAGGGCGAACACCGGGGAGCTGTTTTTT. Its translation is CASHVRRANTGELFF.

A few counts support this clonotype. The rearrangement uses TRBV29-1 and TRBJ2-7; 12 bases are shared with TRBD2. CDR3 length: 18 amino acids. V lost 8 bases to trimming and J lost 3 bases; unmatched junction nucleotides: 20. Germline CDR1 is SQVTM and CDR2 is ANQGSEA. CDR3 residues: CSPQEGKLAGGPNYEQYF. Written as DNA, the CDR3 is TGCAGCCCCCAAGAGGGGAAACTAGCGGGAGGCCCAAACTACGAGCAGTACTTC.

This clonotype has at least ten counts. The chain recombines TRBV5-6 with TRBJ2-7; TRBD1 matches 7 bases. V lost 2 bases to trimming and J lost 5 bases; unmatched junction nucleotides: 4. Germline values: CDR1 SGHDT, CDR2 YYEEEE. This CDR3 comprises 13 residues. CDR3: CASSLVGGHEQYF. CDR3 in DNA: TGTGCCAGCAGCTTAGTAGGGGGCCACGAGCAGTACTTC.

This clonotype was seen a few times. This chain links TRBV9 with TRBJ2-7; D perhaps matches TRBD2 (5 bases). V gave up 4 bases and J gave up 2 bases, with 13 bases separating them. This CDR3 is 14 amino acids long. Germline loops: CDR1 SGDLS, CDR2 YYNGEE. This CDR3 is CASSPGAETYEQYF. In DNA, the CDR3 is TGTGCCAGCAGCCCAGGAGCGGAAACCTACGAGCAGTACTTC.

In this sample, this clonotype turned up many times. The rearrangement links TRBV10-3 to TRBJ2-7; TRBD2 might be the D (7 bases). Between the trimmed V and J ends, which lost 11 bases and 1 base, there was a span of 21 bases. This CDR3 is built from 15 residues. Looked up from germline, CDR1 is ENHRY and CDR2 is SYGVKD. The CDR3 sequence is CAAGGPPGVSYEQYF. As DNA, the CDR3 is TGTGCCGCCGGGGGGCCCCCGGGCGTGTCCTACGAGCAGTACTTC.

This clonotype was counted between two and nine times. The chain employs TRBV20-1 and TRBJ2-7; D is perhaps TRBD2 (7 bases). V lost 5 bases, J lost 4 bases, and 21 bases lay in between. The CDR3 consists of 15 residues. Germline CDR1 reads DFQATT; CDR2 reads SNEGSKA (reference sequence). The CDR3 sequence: CSAQTGAGATYEQYF. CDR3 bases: TGCAGTGCTCAGACCGGGGCGGGGGCGACTTACGAGCAGTACTTC.

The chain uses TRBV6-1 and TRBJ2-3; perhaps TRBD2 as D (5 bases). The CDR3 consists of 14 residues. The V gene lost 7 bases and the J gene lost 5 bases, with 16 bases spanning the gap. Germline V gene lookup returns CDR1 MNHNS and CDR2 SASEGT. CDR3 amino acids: CASKSTSGGDTQYF. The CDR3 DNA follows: TGTGCCAGCAAATCTACCAGCGGAGGAGATACGCAGTATTTT.

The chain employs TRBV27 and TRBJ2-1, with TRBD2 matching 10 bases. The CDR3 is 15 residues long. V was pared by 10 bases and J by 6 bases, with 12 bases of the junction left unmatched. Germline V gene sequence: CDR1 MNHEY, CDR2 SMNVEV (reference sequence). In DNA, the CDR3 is TGTGCCACCCACCCCTCGCTAGCGGGAGCCAATGAGCAGTTCTTC. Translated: CATHPSLAGANEQFF.

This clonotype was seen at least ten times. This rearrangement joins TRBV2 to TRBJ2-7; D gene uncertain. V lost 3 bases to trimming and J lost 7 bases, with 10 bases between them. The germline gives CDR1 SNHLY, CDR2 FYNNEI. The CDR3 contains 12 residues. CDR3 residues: CASSEKALEQYF. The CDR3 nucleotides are TGTGCCAGCAGTGAGAAGGCATTGGAGCAGTACTTC. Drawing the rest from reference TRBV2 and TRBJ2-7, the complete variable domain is EPEVTQTPSHQVTQMGQEVILRCVPISNHLYFYWYRQILGQKVEFLVSFYNNEISEKSEIFDDQFSVERPDGSNFTLKIRSTKLEDSAMYFCASSEKALEQYFGPGTRLTVT.

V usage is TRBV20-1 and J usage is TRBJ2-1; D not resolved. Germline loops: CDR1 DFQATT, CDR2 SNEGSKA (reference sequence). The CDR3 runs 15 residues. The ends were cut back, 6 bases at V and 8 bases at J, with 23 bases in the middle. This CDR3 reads CSAPLGRSQRDEQFF. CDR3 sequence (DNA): TGCAGTGCCCCCCTCGGGCGGAGCCAAAGGGATGAGCAGTTCTTC.

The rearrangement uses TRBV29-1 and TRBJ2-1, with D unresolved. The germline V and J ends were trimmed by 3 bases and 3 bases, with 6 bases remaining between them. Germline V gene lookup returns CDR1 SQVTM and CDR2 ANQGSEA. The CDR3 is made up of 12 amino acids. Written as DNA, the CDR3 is TGCAGCGTTGAGGCGAACTACAATGAGCAGTTCTTC. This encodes CSVEANYNEQFF.

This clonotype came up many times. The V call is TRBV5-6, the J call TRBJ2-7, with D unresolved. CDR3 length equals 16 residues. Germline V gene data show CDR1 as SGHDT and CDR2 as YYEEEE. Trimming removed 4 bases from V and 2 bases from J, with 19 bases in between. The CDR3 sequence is CASSRMTQNWPYEQYF. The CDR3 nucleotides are TGTGCCAGCAGCAGAATGACACAAAACTGGCCCTACGAGCAGTACTTC. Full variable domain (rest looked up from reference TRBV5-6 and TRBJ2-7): DAGVTQSPTHLIKTRGQQVTLRCSPKSGHDTVSWYQQALGQGPQFIFQYYEEEERQRGNFPDRFSGHQFPNYSSELNVNALLLGDSALYLCASSRMTQNWPYEQYFGPGTRLTVT.

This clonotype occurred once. Here the CDR3 reads CASSFGTHKNTGELFF. In DNA, the CDR3 is TGCGCCAGCAGCTTCGGGACCCATAAGAACACCGGGGAGCTGTTTTTT. This chain connects TRBV5-1 to TRBJ2-2; TRBD1 or TRBD2 may be the D gene (5 bases each). The CDR3 runs 16 residues. V lost 2 bases, J lost 1 base, and 12 bases lay in between. From germline, CDR1 is SGHRS and CDR2 YFSETQ.

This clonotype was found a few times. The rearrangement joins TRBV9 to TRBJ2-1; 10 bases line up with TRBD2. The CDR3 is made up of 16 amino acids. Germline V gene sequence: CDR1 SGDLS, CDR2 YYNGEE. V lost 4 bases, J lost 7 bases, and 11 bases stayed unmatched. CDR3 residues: CASSIGLAEEVNEQFF. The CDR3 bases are TGTGCCAGCAGCATTGGACTAGCGGAGGAGGTGAATGAGCAGTTCTTC.

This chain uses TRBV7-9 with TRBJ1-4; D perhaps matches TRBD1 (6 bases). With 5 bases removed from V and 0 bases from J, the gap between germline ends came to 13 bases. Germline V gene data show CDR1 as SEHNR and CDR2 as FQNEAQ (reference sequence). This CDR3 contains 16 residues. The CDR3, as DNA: TGTGCCAGCAGCGCCCTGGACAGACCAACTAATGAAAAACTGTTTTTT. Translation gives CASSALDRPTNEKLFF.

For the CDR3, the DNA is TGCAGCGTTGAAGACGGAACAGGGAAGGGCTACACCTTC. Its translation: CSVEDGTGKGYTF. The rearrangement links TRBV29-1 to TRBJ1-2; possibly TRBD1 for D (6 bases). CDR1 is SQVTM and CDR2 is ANQGSEA in the germline V gene. This CDR3 comprises 13 residues. V gave up 0 bases and J gave up 8 bases, with 13 bases separating them.

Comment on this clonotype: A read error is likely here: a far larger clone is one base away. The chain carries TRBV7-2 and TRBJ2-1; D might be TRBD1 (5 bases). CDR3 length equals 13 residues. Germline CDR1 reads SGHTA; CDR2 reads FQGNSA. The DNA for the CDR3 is TGTGCCAGCAGCTTGTCAGGGAACAATGAGCGGTTCTTC. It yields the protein CASSLSGNNERFF.